A single sample gave rise to the 32 T cell receptor beta chains below, sequenced in a study of cytomegalovirus exposure and HLA in healthy donors. Repertoires were generated with immunoSEQ multiplex PCR, while TCRdb's copy carries only in-frame clones and drops some. This sample has about 130,000 clones, with about 90% found just once. Sequencing was carried out using PBMCs. These receptors were taken from a man under 40 in good health and CMV-seronegative.

This clone has just one count. V gene TRBV4-1 combines with J gene TRBJ2-2; no clear D. Germline CDR1 reads MGHRA; CDR2 reads YSYEKL. This CDR3 comprises 17 residues. The V end lost 4 bases, the J end lost 5 bases, and 20 bases lay between the germline ends. In DNA form, the CDR3 reads TGCGCCAGCAGCCCGCACTCCATATTAGATCTTACCGGGGAGCTGTTTTTT. This sequence encodes CASSPHSILDLTGELFF.

CDR3 region: CASSTDPAGGGEQFF. The CDR3 DNA reads as TGTGCCAGCAGCACCGACCCCGCGGGAGGTGGTGAGCAGTTCTTC. This chain links TRBV12-1 with TRBJ2-1; the DNA was not used to check the table's D call, TRBD2. TRBV12-1 is listed as a pseudogene. The CDR3 extends over 15 amino acids.

V is TRBV5-5 and J is TRBJ2-1; TRBD2 matches at 9 bases. The CDR3 contains 15 residues. Looked up from germline, CDR1 is SGHKS and CDR2 is YYEKEE (reference sequence). The V gene end was trimmed by 0 bases and the J gene end by 5 bases; junction bases not matched to a gene: 3. CDR3 DNA: TGTGCCAGCAGCTTGGTTAGCGGGAGACACAATGAGCAGTTCTTC. Its protein product is CASSLVSGRHNEQFF.

Only one count was recorded for this clone. The chain uses TRBV11-1 and TRBJ2-7; 8 nucleotides match TRBD1. Trimming at V came to 1 base and at J to 4 bases, leaving 12 bases not matched to a gene. CDR3 length: 17 residues. CDR1 SGHAT and CDR2 FQDESV come from the germline V gene (reference sequence). CDR3 amino acids: CASSLVAPGTGLYEQYF. In nucleotides, the CDR3 is TGTGCCAGCAGCTTAGTGGCCCCCGGGACAGGACTTTACGAGCAGTACTTC.

The rearrangement links TRBV30 to TRBJ2-7, with D perhaps matching TRBD2 (5 bases). The CDR3 has 15 amino acids. V gave up 3 bases and J gave up 3 bases, with 18 bases separating them. Germline V gives CDR1 GTSNPN, CDR2 SVGIG (reference sequence). Here the CDR3 DNA reads TGTGCCTGGAGGGCGGGTCCAACAAACTACTACGAGCAGTACTTC. This sequence encodes CAWRAGPTNYYEQYF.

This sequence joins TRBV15 and TRBJ2-1; 8 bases fit TRBD1. This CDR3 comprises 16 residues. J was trimmed by 7 bases and V by 4 bases; bases with no gene match: 12. The germline CDR1 and CDR2 sequences are LNHNV and YYDKDF (reference sequence). CDR3 protein: CATSTGTGNSWNEQFF. The DNA for the CDR3 is TGTGCCACCAGCACCGGGACAGGAAATAGTTGGAATGAGCAGTTCTTC.

The gene calls are TRBV6-5 and TRBJ1-3; a weak D match, TRBD1 (5 bases). The ends were cut back, 0 bases at V and 4 bases at J, with 13 bases in the middle. The CDR3 contains 16 residues. The V gene's germline CDR1 is MNHEY and CDR2 SVGAGI. The CDR3 DNA reads TGTGCCAGCAGTTACTCGAGCGCCGGGGGGGGAAACACCATATATTTT. Translation: CASSYSSAGGGNTIYF.

This chain connects TRBV2 to TRBJ2-5, with 10 bases lining up with TRBD2. The V gene's germline CDR1 is SNHLY and CDR2 FYNNEI. V gave up 9 bases and J gave up 5 bases; unmatched junction bases: 6. The CDR3 runs to 13 residues. The CDR3 sequence: CASKLAGWETQYF. The CDR3 DNA follows: TGTGCCAGTAAACTAGCGGGATGGGAGACCCAGTACTTC.

The chain joins TRBV2 to TRBJ1-5; no reliable D call. Germline V gene sequence: CDR1 SNHLY, CDR2 FYNNEI. Deletions cut 7 bases from V and 1 base from J, with 8 bases between. The CDR3 length is 13 residues. CDR3 loop: CASIRESNQPQHF. CDR3 nucleotides: TGTGCCAGCATCCGGGAGAGCAATCAGCCCCAGCATTTT.

The chain couples TRBV7-9 to TRBJ1-3; TRBD1 might be the D (5 bases). This CDR3 spans 14 amino acids. The germline V and J ends were trimmed by 5 bases and 8 bases, with 16 bases remaining between them. Germline V gene sequence: CDR1 SEHNR, CDR2 FQNEAQ (reference sequence). The CDR3 sequence: CASSLKAGGDTIYF. DNA for the CDR3: TGTGCCAGCAGCCTGAAAGCCGGGGGGGACACCATATATTTT.

The chain carries TRBV5-1 and TRBJ2-2; 9 bases map to TRBD2. The CDR3 has 15 residues. CDR1 SGHRS and CDR2 YFSETQ come from the germline V gene. The V segment lost 6 bases and the J segment 7 bases; nucleotides outside the gene matches: 10. The CDR3 DNA reads TGCGCCAGCAAGAGTAGCGGGAGTTGGAACGGGGAGCTGTTTTTT. Protein: CASKSSGSWNGELFF.

The rearrangement uses TRBV19 and TRBJ1-1; 9 nucleotides agree with TRBD1. The CDR3 consists of 15 residues. Unmatched junction bases numbered 11, after V lost 8 bases and J lost 4 bases. CDR1 and CDR2 from the germline V gene are LNHDA and SQIVND (reference sequence). CDR3 coding DNA: TGTGCCAGTGCTTCAACAGGGGGCTGGGTCACTGAAGCTTTCTTT. Its translation is CASASTGGWVTEAFF.

The rearrangement links TRBV10-3 to TRBJ2-3, with 11 bases that match TRBD2. The CDR3 consists of 18 residues. Germline V lookup: CDR1 ENHRY, CDR2 SYGVKD. The V gene end was trimmed by 10 bases and the J gene end by 4 bases; junction bases not matched to a gene: 19. The CDR3 spells CATATSGRPNGGADTQYF. Here the CDR3 DNA reads TGTGCCACCGCCACTAGCGGGAGACCTAACGGGGGGGCAGATACGCAGTATTTT.

V and J are TRBV6-1 and TRBJ1-3, with no clear D. The CDR3 totals 13 residues. Trimming took 9 bases from V and 0 from J, leaving 9 bases between them. Germline loops: CDR1 MNHNS, CDR2 SASEGT. The CDR3 spells CASLKLSGNTIYF. The CDR3 nucleotides are TGTGCCAGTTTGAAGCTCTCTGGAAACACCATATATTTT.

The gene calls are TRBV5-1 and TRBJ2-7; 10 nucleotides align to TRBD1. The CDR3 contains 14 residues. The V and J ends lost 6 bases and 4 bases, in that order; junction bases with no gene match: 7. Germline CDR1 and CDR2: SGHRS and YFSETQ. The CDR3 DNA sequence: TGCGCCAGCAATAGGGGGACAGGGGCATACGAGCAGTACTTC. Residues: CASNRGTGAYEQYF.

The CDR3 DNA reads as TGTGCCAGCAGCTCTCGACAGGGGGCGATCGGCTACACCTTC. This translates into CASSSRQGAIGYTF. V and J are TRBV11-2 and TRBJ1-2, with TRBD1 matching over 10 bases. Germline lookup yields CDR1 SGHAT and CDR2 FQNNGV. The J segment lost 8 bases and the V segment lost 4 bases, leaving 7 bases of the junction unmatched. The CDR3 spans 14 residues.

This clone was detected once. The gene calls are TRBV9 and TRBJ2-3; D is unclear. The CDR3 is made up of 16 amino acids. Germline CDR1 is SGDLS and CDR2 is YYNGEE. Trimming shortened V by 0 bases and J by 2 bases, and 13 bases separated the two germline ends. CDR3 bases: TGTGCCAGCAGCGTAGCGGCTGGCGGTTTCACAGATACGCAGTATTTT. Translated: CASSVAAGGFTDTQYF.

The chain links TRBV9 to TRBJ2-1; TRBD1 might be the D (7 bases). This CDR3 is 17 amino acids long. Germline CDR1 is SGDLS and CDR2 is YYNGEE. V was trimmed by 4 bases and J by 0 bases, leaving 17 bases between them. The CDR3 DNA is TGTGCCAGCAGCCCAGGGGGGCGGCAGAGCTCCTACAATGAGCAGTTCTTC. Translation: CASSPGGRQSSYNEQFF.

About this clone: The junction departs from germline at one end; a sequencing error may be responsible. The J gene is TRBJ1-5, the V gene TRBV2; 9 nucleotides line up with TRBD1. The CDR3 is made up of 15 amino acids. Germline V CDR1 and CDR2: SNHLY, FYNNEI. The CDR3 DNA reads TGTGCCAGCAGCGAAGCCGGGACAGGGAATCAGCCCCAGCATTTT. As protein: CASSEAGTGNQPQHF.

The chain has TRBV5-1 and TRBJ2-5, with 7 bases matching TRBD1. The length of the CDR3 is 14 residues. The J segment lost 3 bases and the V segment lost 4 bases, leaving 6 bases of the junction unmatched. Germline loops: CDR1 SGHRS, CDR2 YFSETQ. The CDR3 region has the DNA TGCGCCAGCAGCCCCGGGACAGCGGAAGAGACCCAGTACTTC. Translated: CASSPGTAEETQYF.

This clone has a single count. The chain couples TRBV6-5 to TRBJ2-7; no firm D call. Trimming removed 5 bases at V and 3 bases at J, with 8 bases between. CDR3 length: 12 amino acids. Germline CDR1 MNHEY, CDR2 SVGAGI. CDR3 nucleotide sequence: TGTGCCAGCAGTCCTCGGGTCTACGAGCAGTACTTC. Translation gives CASSPRVYEQYF.

The chain uses TRBV29-1 and TRBJ1-2; D possibly corresponds to TRBD1 (5 bases). V was cut by 4 bases and J by 3 bases, with 12 bases left in between. The germline CDR1 and CDR2 sequences are SQVTM and ANQGSEA. CDR3 length equals 13 residues. The CDR3 here is CSVVQGPDYGYTF. CDR3 in DNA: TGCAGCGTTGTCCAGGGCCCGGACTATGGCTACACCTTC.

This clone has more than one count but fewer than ten. The rearrangement joins TRBV18 to TRBJ1-2; possibly TRBD1 for D (5 bases). The CDR3 sequence is 13 residues long. Germline loops: CDR1 KGHSH, CDR2 LQKENI. V shed 3 bases and J shed 2 bases, with 7 bases lying between them. The CDR3 DNA is TGTGCCAGCTCACCGGACATGAACTATGGCTACACCTTC. The encoded protein is CASSPDMNYGYTF.

This sequence joins TRBV6-5 and TRBJ1-5, with a weak D call TRBD1 (5 bases). The germline V gene has CDR1 MNHEY and CDR2 SVGAGI. The CDR3 spans 16 residues. The germline V and J ends were trimmed by 4 bases and 4 bases, with 17 bases remaining between them. The CDR3 region is CASSSMGDRSNQPQHF. The CDR3 DNA sequence: TGTGCCAGCAGTTCTATGGGTGACAGATCTAATCAGCCCCAGCATTTT.

The rearrangement links TRBV5-1 to TRBJ1-1; 9 bases map to TRBD1. V was clipped by 2 bases and J by 10 bases; unmatched bases: 6. The CDR3 runs 13 residues. Germline-derived CDR1 and CDR2 are SGHRS and YFSETQ. The CDR3 region is CASSLGDRDSAFF. CDR3 in DNA: TGCGCCAGCAGCTTAGGGGACAGGGATTCAGCTTTCTTT.

The CDR3 reads CASSLVLAGGEQFF. The CDR3 coding sequence is TGTGCCAGCAGCTTAGTGCTAGCGGGTGGTGAGCAGTTCTTC. The genes are TRBV11-2 and TRBJ2-1; 8 nucleotides agree with TRBD2. V gave up 1 base and J gave up 9 bases; unmatched junction bases: 5. CDR1 SGHAT and CDR2 FQNNGV come from the germline V gene. CDR3 size: 14 residues. Drawing the rest from reference TRBV11-2 and TRBJ2-1, the complete variable domain is EAGVAQSPRYKIIEKRQSVAFWCNPISGHATLYWYQQILGQGPKLLIQFQNNGVVDDSQLPKDRFSAERLKGVDSTLKIQPAKLEDSAVYLCASSLVLAGGEQFFGPGTRLTVL.

The genes are TRBV6-1 and TRBJ2-7, with a tentative D call TRBD1 (6 bases). Trimming removed 3 bases from V and 2 bases from J, with 11 bases in between. The CDR3 is 14 residues long. The V gene's germline CDR1 is MNHNS and CDR2 SASEGT. The CDR3 sequence is CASSESRTAYEQYF. In DNA, the CDR3 is TGTGCCAGCAGTGAGTCTCGGACAGCCTACGAGCAGTACTTC.

The table lists this clone with a count of one. The chain employs TRBV6-5 and TRBJ1-1; D is perhaps TRBD1 (5 bases). CDR1 is MNHEY, CDR2 SVGAGI, per germline. V lost 2 bases to trimming and J lost 5 bases, with 12 bases between them. The CDR3 spans 14 residues. The DNA of the CDR3 is TGTGCCAGCAGTTACGGTAGGGGAGGGACTGAAGCTTTCTTT. Protein product: CASSYGRGGTEAFF.

The chain has TRBV6-5 and TRBJ2-1; 7 bases map to TRBD1. V shed 0 bases, J shed 9 bases, and the junction held 2 bases outside the gene matches. CDR3 size: 13 residues. Germline V gene lookup returns CDR1 MNHEY and CDR2 SVGAGI. The CDR3 DNA reads TGTGCCAGCAGTTACTCGACAGGGTCTGAGCAGTTCTTC. Translating it yields CASSYSTGSEQFF.

This clone came up once. The chain uses TRBV7-9 and TRBJ2-1, with TRBD2 matching 8 bases. CDR1 is SEHNR, CDR2 FQNEAQ, per germline (reference sequence). Trimming removed 0 bases from V and 9 bases from J; junction bases left unmatched: 7. The CDR3 covers 15 residues. CDR3 sequence reads: CASSLAGTRIGEQFF. DNA of the CDR3: TGTGCCAGCAGCTTAGCCGGGACTAGGATCGGTGAGCAGTTCTTC.

This chain uses TRBV30 with TRBJ2-5, with 7 bases fitting TRBD1. V lost 5 bases, J lost 2 bases, and 2 bases stayed unmatched. This CDR3 is 12 amino acids long. The germline V gene has CDR1 GTSNPN and CDR2 SVGIG (reference sequence). Here the CDR3 reads CAWGQAQETQYF. As DNA, the CDR3 is TGTGCCTGGGGACAGGCGCAAGAGACCCAGTACTTC.

This chain links TRBV6-1 with TRBJ2-7; a weak D match, TRBD1 (5 bases). In germline, CDR1 is MNHNS, CDR2 SASEGT. Trimming left V 6 bases short and J 0 bases short, with 12 bases between. The CDR3 runs to 14 residues. The CDR3 loop reads CASRDDRSSYEQYF. The CDR3 DNA reads TGTGCCAGCAGGGACGACAGAAGCTCCTACGAGCAGTACTTC.